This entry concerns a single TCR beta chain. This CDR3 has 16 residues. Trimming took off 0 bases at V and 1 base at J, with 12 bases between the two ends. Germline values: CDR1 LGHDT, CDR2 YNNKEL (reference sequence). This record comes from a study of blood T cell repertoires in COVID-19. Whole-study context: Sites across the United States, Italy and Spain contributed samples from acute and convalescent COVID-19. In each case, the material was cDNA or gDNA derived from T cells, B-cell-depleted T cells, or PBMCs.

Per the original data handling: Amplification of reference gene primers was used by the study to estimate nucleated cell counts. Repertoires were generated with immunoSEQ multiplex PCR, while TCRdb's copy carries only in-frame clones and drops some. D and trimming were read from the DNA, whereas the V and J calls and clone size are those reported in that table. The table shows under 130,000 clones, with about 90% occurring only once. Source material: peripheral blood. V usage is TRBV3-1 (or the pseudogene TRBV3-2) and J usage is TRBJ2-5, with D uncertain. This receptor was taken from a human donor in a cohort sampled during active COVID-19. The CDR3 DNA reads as TGTGCCAGCAGCCAAGATATTATCCCCCCCCAAGAGACCCAGTACTTC. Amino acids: CASSQDIIPPQETQYF.